A selection of T cell receptor beta chains follows, all from one sample in a study of cytomegalovirus exposure and HLA in healthy donors. Assay used: immunoSEQ multiplex PCR; TCRdb lists only in-frame clones, some missing. The table has approximately 110,000 clones, more than 70% seen once. Sequenced sample: PBMCs. The source of these receptors is a woman aged 18-35 years in good health and CMV-seronegative. Each CDR3 is given with its conserved first and last residue. A D gene is named only where the DNA matches it firmly. A row's size may be missing; if present it is once, few, many or a size class.

v_gene	d_gene	abundance	j_gene	CDR3aa	CDR3nt
TRBV5-8	TRBD1	-	TRBJ2-7	CASSGDRGYSYEQYF	TGTGCCAGCAGCGGGGACAGGGGTTATTCCTACGAGCAGTACTTC
TRBV28	-	-	TRBJ2-5	CASTPSQPETQYF	TGTGCCAGCACCCCAAGCCAACCAGAGACCCAGTACTTC
TRBV9	-	-	TRBJ2-2	CASSVAQGSGTGELFF	TGTGCCAGCAGCGTAGCCCAGGGGTCGGGCACCGGGGAGCTGTTTTTT
TRBV28	TRBD2	once	TRBJ2-1	CASSLRRESSGRPNNEQFF	TGTGCCAGCAGTTTAAGGAGGGAATCTAGCGGGAGGCCCAACAATGAGCAGTTCTTC
TRBV7-9	TRBD1	-	TRBJ1-1	CASSSGTGGMFF	TGTGCCAGCAGTTCCGGGACAGGGGGGATGTTCTTT
TRBV7-3	-	-	TRBJ1-1	CASSLNAGNTEAFF	TGTGCCAGCAGCTTAAATGCAGGGAACACTGAAGCTTTCTTT
TRBV7-9	-	few	TRBJ1-2	CASSLGDYDYTF	TGTGCCAGCAGTTTGGGCGACTATGACTACACCTTC
TRBV5-5	-	-	TRBJ2-7	CASSLTGSYEQYF	TGTGCCAGCAGCTTGACAGGCTCCTACGAGCAGTACTTC
TRBV6-6	-	-	TRBJ2-7	CASTEGEVGEQYF	TGTGCCAGCACCGAGGGAGAGGTTGGCGAGCAGTACTTC
TRBV28	-	once	TRBJ2-1	CASSPGQRSERSSYNEQFF	TGTGCCAGCAGTCCAGGACAGCGGTCGGAACGAAGCTCCTACAATGAGCAGTTCTTC
TRBV9	-	-	TRBJ2-3	CASSVGRLEGTQYF	TGTGCCAGCAGCGTAGGAAGACTAGAAGGTACGCAGTATTTT
TRBV4-1	-	-	TRBJ2-3	CASSPLLRGLSTDTQYF	TGCGCCAGCAGCCCCCTCCTGCGCGGACTTAGCACAGATACGCAGTATTTT
TRBV5-6	-	-	TRBJ2-1	CASSFTVTTYNEQFF	TGTGCCAGCAGCTTCACGGTAACTACCTACAATGAGCAGTTCTTC
TRBV29-1	-	-	TRBJ2-1	CSVTTGPRSYNEQFF	TGCAGCGTTACGACAGGCCCCCGTTCCTACAATGAGCAGTTCTTC
TRBV19	-	few	TRBJ1-1	CASSTMDTSNTEAFF	TGTGCCAGTAGTACAATGGACACCTCGAACACTGAAGCTTTCTTT
TRBV7-9	TRBD2	-	TRBJ2-7	CASSHLAGDGEQYF	TGTGCCAGCAGTCATCTAGCGGGAGATGGCGAGCAGTACTTC
TRBV28	TRBD2	-	TRBJ2-7	CASSSPRPTSGRLPYEQYF	TGTGCCAGCAGTTCCCCCCGGCCCACTAGCGGGAGGCTACCCTACGAGCAGTACTTC
TRBV4-2	TRBD2	-	TRBJ2-5	CASSQVAGQETQYF	TGTGCCAGCAGCCAGGTAGCGGGCCAAGAGACCCAGTACTTC
TRBV5-4	-	-	TRBJ2-7	CASSPRTEGYEQYF	TGTGCCAGCAGCCCGCGGACAGAGGGCTACGAGCAGTACTTC
TRBV4-3	-	-	TRBJ1-4	CASSQTQGRGEKLFF	TGCGCCAGCAGCCAAACCCAGGGGAGGGGTGAAAAACTGTTTTTT
TRBV25-1	-	-	TRBJ2-3	CASKIGLTDTQYF	TGTGCCAGCAAAATCGGACTCACAGATACGCAGTATTTT
TRBV5-1	TRBD1	-	TRBJ1-1	CASSFGPRTGAPEAFF	TGCGCCAGCAGCTTTGGCCCCCGGACAGGGGCGCCTGAAGCTTTCTTT